Below are 11 T cell receptor beta chains sequenced from a single sample in a study of cytomegalovirus exposure and HLA in healthy donors. Primers for the PCR totalled 60 Vbeta and 13 Jbeta. Assay: immunoSEQ multiplex PCR; the TCRdb copy retains only in-frame clones and omits some. The sample lists some 200,000 clones; 75% to 85% were seen once. Sequenced material: PBMCs. These receptors were taken from a girl between 5 and 17 years old in good health and CMV-seropositive.

This sequence joins TRBV6-5 and TRBJ2-1, with 8 nucleotides matching TRBD2. The CDR3 is made up of 14 amino acids. With V trimmed by 5 bases and J by 10 bases, 10 bases remained unmatched. Germline CDR1 MNHEY, CDR2 SVGAGI. The CDR3 loop reads CASSGVAGTREQFF. The CDR3 DNA reads as TGTGCCAGCAGTGGAGTAGCGGGGACAAGGGAGCAGTTCTTC.

This clone was detected only once. J is TRBJ2-3 and V is TRBV11-2, with D possibly matching TRBD2 (6 bases). The V end lost 3 bases, the J end lost 0 bases, and 10 bases lay between the germline ends. CDR1 and CDR2 (germline): SGHAT, FQNNGV. The CDR3 runs 15 residues. In DNA form, the CDR3 reads TGTGCCAGCAGCTTTACGCTAGCGAGCACAGATACGCAGTATTTT. It specifies CASSFTLASTDTQYF. The full variable domain, completed using reference TRBV11-2 and TRBJ2-3, is EAGVAQSPRYKIIEKRQSVAFWCNPISGHATLYWYQQILGQGPKLLIQFQNNGVVDDSQLPKDRFSAERLKGVDSTLKIQPAKLEDSAVYLCASSFTLASTDTQYFGPGTRLTVL.

This chain joins TRBV13 and TRBJ1-6; D gene unclear. CDR3 length: 16 residues. The germline V gene has CDR1 PRHDT and CDR2 FYEKMQ (reference sequence). Between the trimmed V and J ends, which lost 3 bases and 0 bases, there was a span of 9 bases. In DNA form, the CDR3 reads TGTGCCAGCAGCTTGGGAGGAAGCTCCTATAATTCACCCCTCCACTTT. Protein: CASSLGGSSYNSPLHF.

This clone was detected a few times. The rearrangement links TRBV27 to TRBJ2-2, with no clear D. The CDR3 runs 15 residues. Germline CDR1 is MNHEY and CDR2 is SMNVEV (reference sequence). Deletions cut 3 bases from V and 4 bases from J, with 12 bases between. CDR3 sequence reads: CASSLAPAATGELFF. The CDR3 region has the DNA TGTGCCAGCAGTTTGGCACCTGCGGCCACCGGGGAGCTGTTTTTT.

V gene TRBV14 combines with J gene TRBJ2-5, with D maybe TRBD2 (5 bases). The germline V and J ends were trimmed by 4 bases and 2 bases, with 11 bases remaining between them. Germline CDR1 is SGHDN and CDR2 is FVKESK. The CDR3 length is 14 residues. CDR3: CASSRLERQETQYF. DNA for the CDR3: TGTGCCAGCAGCCGTTTAGAGCGGCAAGAGACCCAGTACTTC.

The genes are TRBV7-9 and TRBJ1-2, with D unresolved. CDR1 and CDR2 (germline): SEHNR, FQNEAQ (reference sequence). This CDR3 region has 14 residues. V lost 0 bases to trimming and J lost 5 bases, with 10 bases between them. CDR3 region: CASSLAVSVYGYTF. CDR3 coding DNA: TGTGCCAGCAGCTTAGCGGTTTCAGTATATGGCTACACCTTC.

This clone was seen a handful of times. This chain uses TRBV11-3 with TRBJ1-4; 8 positions match TRBD1. This CDR3 region has 17 residues. Germline assignment: CDR1 SGHNT and CDR2 YENEEA. V was pared by 6 bases and J by 7 bases, with 16 bases of the junction left unmatched. As DNA, the CDR3 is TGTGCCAGCAGTAATCAGGGGGCATTAGTGTTTGGTGAAAAACTGTTTTTT. The encoded protein is CASSNQGALVFGEKLFF.

CDR3 protein: CASSSRDSYGYTF. CDR3 in DNA: TGTGCCAGCAGTTCCCGGGACAGCTATGGCTACACCTTC. The rearrangement links TRBV27 to TRBJ1-2; TRBD1 aligns across 7 bases. Trimming removed 4 bases from V and 4 bases from J; junction bases left unmatched: 3. The CDR3 loop spans 13 amino acids. Germline V gene sequence: CDR1 MNHEY, CDR2 SMNVEV (reference sequence).

V is TRBV5-8 and J is TRBJ2-1, with D possibly TRBD2 on 6 matching bases. V was shortened by 0 bases and J by 9 bases, with 10 bases between the two germline ends. The CDR3 contains 13 residues. Per the germline V gene, CDR1 is SGHTS and CDR2 is YDEGEE. The CDR3 loop reads CASSLGEASEQFF. CDR3 bases: TGTGCCAGCAGCTTGGGGGAGGCTTCTGAGCAGTTCTTC.

The chain is built from TRBV5-6 and TRBJ2-2; 8 bases match TRBD2. Germline CDR1 and CDR2: SGHDT and YYEEEE. This CDR3 contains 16 residues. V was clipped by 5 bases and J by 4 bases; unmatched bases: 10. The CDR3 DNA is TGTGCCAGCAGTTTGTTTAGCGGGGCCGCCACCGGGGAGCTGTTTTTT. Amino acid sequence: CASSLFSGAATGELFF. Complete variable domain (other parts from reference TRBV5-6 and TRBJ2-2): DAGVTQSPTHLIKTRGQQVTLRCSPKSGHDTVSWYQQALGQGPQFIFQYYEEEERQRGNFPDRFSGHQFPNYSSELNVNALLLGDSALYLCASSLFSGAATGELFFGEGSRLTVL.

In DNA form, the CDR3 reads TGTGCCAGCCTACCGGGACAGCTTAACACTGAAGCTTTCTTT. This translates into CASLPGQLNTEAFF. The rearrangement links TRBV7-2 to TRBJ1-1; 7 bases are a match to TRBD1. Germline V gives CDR1 SGHTA, CDR2 FQGNSA. CDR3 size: 14 residues. The V and J ends lost 8 bases and 2 bases, in that order; junction bases with no gene match: 8.